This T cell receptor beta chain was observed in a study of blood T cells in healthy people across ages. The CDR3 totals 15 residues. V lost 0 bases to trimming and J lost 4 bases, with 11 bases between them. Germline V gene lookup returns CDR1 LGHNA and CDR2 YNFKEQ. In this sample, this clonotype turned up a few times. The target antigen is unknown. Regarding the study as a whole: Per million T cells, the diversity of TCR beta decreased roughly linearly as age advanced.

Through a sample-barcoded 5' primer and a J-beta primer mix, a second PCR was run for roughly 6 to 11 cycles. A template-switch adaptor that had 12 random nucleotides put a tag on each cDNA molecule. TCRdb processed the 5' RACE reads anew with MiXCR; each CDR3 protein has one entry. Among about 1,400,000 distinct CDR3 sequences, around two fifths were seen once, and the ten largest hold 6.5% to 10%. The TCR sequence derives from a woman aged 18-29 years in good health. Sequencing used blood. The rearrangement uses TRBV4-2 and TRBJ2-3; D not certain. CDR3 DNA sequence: TGTGCCAGCAGCCAAGAAACCTATCGCGCAGATACGCAGTATTTT. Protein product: CASSQETYRADTQYF.